Below, 2 T cell receptor beta chains from the same sample are listed, as sequenced in a study of blood T cell repertoires in COVID-19. Produced via immunoSEQ multiplex PCR; TCRdb's table is partial and in-frame only. Of roughly 120,000 clones in the sample, approximately 84% were seen once. Sequencing used peripheral blood. The receptors were sampled from a man aged 40-50 years with acute or convalescent COVID-19.

The chain couples TRBV19 to TRBJ1-2; 12 bases fit TRBD1. The germline gives CDR1 LNHDA, CDR2 SQIVND (reference sequence). The trim removed 7 bases at V and 4 bases at J, leaving 7 bases unmatched. The CDR3 runs to 15 residues. The CDR3 protein is CASKSRDRGPYGYTF. The CDR3 region has the DNA TGTGCCAGTAAAAGTCGGGACAGGGGGCCCTATGGCTACACCTTC.

The V gene is TRBV9, the J gene TRBJ2-1; D is perhaps TRBD2 (5 bases). The germline V gene has CDR1 SGDLS and CDR2 YYNGEE. This CDR3 spans 14 amino acids. Trimming left V 0 bases short and J 6 bases short, with 10 bases between. The DNA for the CDR3 is TGTGCCAGCAGCGTAGGGTCTGGAGGCAATGAGCAGTTCTTC. Encoded protein: CASSVGSGGNEQFF.